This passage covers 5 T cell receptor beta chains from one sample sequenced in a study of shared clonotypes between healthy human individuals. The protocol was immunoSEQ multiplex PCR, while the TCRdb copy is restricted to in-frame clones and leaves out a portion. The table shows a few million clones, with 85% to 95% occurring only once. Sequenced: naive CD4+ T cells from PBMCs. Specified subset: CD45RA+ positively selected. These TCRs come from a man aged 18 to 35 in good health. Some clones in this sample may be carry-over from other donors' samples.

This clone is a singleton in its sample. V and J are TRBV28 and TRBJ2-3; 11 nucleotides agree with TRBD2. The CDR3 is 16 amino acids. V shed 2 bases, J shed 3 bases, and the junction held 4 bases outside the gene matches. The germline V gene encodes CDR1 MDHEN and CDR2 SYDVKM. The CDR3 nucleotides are TGTGCCAGCAGTTTAAGTAGCGGGAGGGGGACAGATACGCAGTATTTT. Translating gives CASSLSSGRGTDTQYF.

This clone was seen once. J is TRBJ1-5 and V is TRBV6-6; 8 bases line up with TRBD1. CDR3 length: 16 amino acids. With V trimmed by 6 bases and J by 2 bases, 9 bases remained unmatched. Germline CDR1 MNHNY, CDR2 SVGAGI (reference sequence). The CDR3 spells CASSQGRDRRNQPQHF. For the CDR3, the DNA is TGTGCCAGCAGCCAGGGAAGGGACAGGCGCAATCAGCCCCAGCATTTT.

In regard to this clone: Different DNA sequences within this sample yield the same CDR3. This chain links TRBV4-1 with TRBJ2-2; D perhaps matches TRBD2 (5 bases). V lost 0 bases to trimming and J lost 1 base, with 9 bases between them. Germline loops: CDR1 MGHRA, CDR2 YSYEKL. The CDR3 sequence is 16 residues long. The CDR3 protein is CASSQDPAGNTGELFF. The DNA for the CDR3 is TGCGCCAGCAGCCAAGATCCCGCGGGGAACACCGGGGAGCTGTTTTTT.

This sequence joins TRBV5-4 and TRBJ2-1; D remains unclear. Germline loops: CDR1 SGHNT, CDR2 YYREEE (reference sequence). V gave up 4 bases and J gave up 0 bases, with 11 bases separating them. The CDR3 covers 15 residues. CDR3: CASSTLPSSYNEQFF. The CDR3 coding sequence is TGTGCCAGCAGCACTCTACCGAGCTCCTACAATGAGCAGTTCTTC.

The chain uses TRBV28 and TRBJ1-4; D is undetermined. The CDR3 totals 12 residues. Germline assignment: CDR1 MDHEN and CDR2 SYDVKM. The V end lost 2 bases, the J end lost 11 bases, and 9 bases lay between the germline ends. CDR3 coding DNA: TGTGCCAGCAGTTTAGTTGCGGAGAAACTGTTTTTT. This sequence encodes CASSLVAEKLFF. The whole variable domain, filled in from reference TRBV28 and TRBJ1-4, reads DVKVTQSSRYLVKRTGEKVFLECVQDMDHENMFWYRQDPGLGLRLIYFSYDVKMKEKGDIPEGYSVSREKKERFSLILESASTNQTSMYLCASSLVAEKLFFGSGTQLSVL.